What follows is one T cell receptor beta chain and its context. Antigen unknown. The sample belongs to a study of shared clonotypes between healthy human individuals. General study points: The naive CD4 repertoires of several donors were compared, and approximately 5% of clonotypes were shared.

The germline gives CDR1 SGHTA, CDR2 FQGNSA. Deletions cut 3 bases from V and 5 bases from J, with 4 bases between. The CDR3 totals 11 residues. Libraries were prepared by immunoSEQ multiplex PCR; TCRdb keeps only in-frame clonotypes and omits some of them. The data hold roughly 1,500,000 clones, with approximately 98.5% observed a single time. This chain joins TRBV7-2 and TRBJ2-5; no clear D. The sample comprised naive CD4+ T cells sorted from blood. Described subset: CD45RA+ positively selected. The sequence was collected from a man younger than 45 in good health. In DNA, the CDR3 is TGTGCCAGCAGCTTTGTGGAGACCCAGTACTTC. Amino acids: CASSFVETQYF.